This is a list of T cell receptor beta chains from one sample in a study of blood T cell repertoires in COVID-19. TCRdb's table, derived via immunoSEQ multiplex PCR, lists solely in-frame clones and lacks some. The data contain around 37,000 clones, around 85% of them singletons. Sequencing was carried out using peripheral blood. Source of these receptors: a middle-aged man with active COVID-19. Each CDR3 is given with its conserved first and last residue. D genes are given only for firm matches. Not all rows give a size; the values are once, few, many and, for expanded clones, a class.

D gene: .
V gene: TRBV19
J gene: TRBJ1-1
clone size: .
CDR3 protein: CASSIERRTEAFF
CDR3 DNA: TGTGCCAGTAGTATAGAACGGAGGACTGAAGCTTTCTTT

D gene: .
V gene: TRBV29-1
J gene: TRBJ2-1
clone size: .
CDR3 protein: CSVEHNNEQFF
CDR3 DNA: TGCAGCGTAGAACACAACAATGAGCAGTTCTTC

D gene: TRBD1
V gene: TRBV23-1
J gene: TRBJ1-2
clone size: few
CDR3 protein: CASRTGDYGYTF
CDR3 DNA: TGCGCCAGCAGGACAGGGGATTATGGCTACACCTTC

D gene: .
V gene: TRBV6-5
J gene: TRBJ1-6
clone size: .
CDR3 protein: CASQDSLLNNSPLHF
CDR3 DNA: TGTGCCAGCCAAGACTCCCTCCTTAATAATTCACCCCTCCACTTT

D gene: .
V gene: TRBV7-9
J gene: TRBJ1-2
clone size: .
CDR3 protein: CASSQGDLYGYTF
CDR3 DNA: TGTGCCAGCAGCCAAGGGGATTTATACGGCTACACCTTC

D gene: TRBD2
V gene: TRBV4-1
J gene: TRBJ2-2
clone size: .
CDR3 protein: CASSLEAGGITGELFF
CDR3 DNA: TGCGCCAGCAGCCTGGAAGCGGGGGGTATCACCGGGGAGCTGTTTTTT

D gene: TRBD1
V gene: TRBV3-1/TRBV3-2
J gene: TRBJ2-3
clone size: .
CDR3 protein: CASSQDEGQRNTDTQYF
CDR3 DNA: TGTGCCAGCAGCCAAGATGAGGGACAGCGCAACACAGATACGCAGTATTTT

D gene: TRBD2
V gene: TRBV7-6
J gene: TRBJ2-1
clone size: once
CDR3 protein: CASSLLGTSGGNLHNEQFF
CDR3 DNA: TGTGCCAGCAGCTTACTAGGGACTAGCGGGGGTAACCTTCACAATGAGCAGTTCTTC

D gene: TRBD1
V gene: TRBV12-5
J gene: TRBJ1-1
clone size: .
CDR3 protein: CASGSSGTVGSEAFF
CDR3 DNA: TGTGCTAGTGGTTCCTCCGGGACAGTAGGTTCTGAAGCTTTCTTT

D gene: TRBD2
V gene: TRBV7-2
J gene: TRBJ2-5
clone size: .
CDR3 protein: CASRRLAGYQETQYF
CDR3 DNA: TGTGCCAGCAGACGACTAGCGGGGTACCAAGAGACCCAGTACTTC

D gene: .
V gene: TRBV6-6
J gene: TRBJ1-2
clone size: .
CDR3 protein: CASSSNYGYTF
CDR3 DNA: TGTGCCAGCAGTTCAAACTATGGCTACACCTTC

D gene: .
V gene: TRBV5-1
J gene: TRBJ2-7
clone size: few
CDR3 protein: CASSLAAQGSFEQYF
CDR3 DNA: TGCGCCAGCAGCTTGGCGGCTCAGGGCTCTTTCGAGCAGTACTTC

D gene: TRBD2
V gene: TRBV4-1
J gene: TRBJ2-5
clone size: medium-sized
CDR3 protein: CASSPRSSGVQETQYF
CDR3 DNA: TGCGCCAGCAGCCCCCGAAGTAGCGGGGTACAAGAGACCCAGTACTTC

D gene: .
V gene: TRBV21-1
J gene: TRBJ1-6
clone size: .
CDR3 protein: CASSPPDRGIYHSPLHF
CDR3 DNA: TGTGCCAGCAGCCCTCCGGACCGAGGGATTTATCATTCACCCCTCCACTTT

D gene: TRBD2
V gene: TRBV28
J gene: TRBJ2-1
clone size: .
CDR3 protein: CASRKGGGKYNEQFF
CDR3 DNA: TGTGCCAGCAGAAAGGGCGGGGGGAAATACAATGAGCAGTTCTTC

D gene: TRBD2
V gene: TRBV9
J gene: TRBJ2-5
clone size: .
CDR3 protein: CASKTHSRGETQYF
CDR3 DNA: TGTGCCAGCAAAACGCACTCGCGGGGGGAGACCCAGTACTTC

D gene: .
V gene: TRBV10-3
J gene: TRBJ2-2
clone size: .
CDR3 protein: CAISGGTHTGELFF
CDR3 DNA: TGTGCCATCAGTGGAGGCACACACACCGGGGAGCTGTTTTTT

D gene: .
V gene: TRBV4-3
J gene: TRBJ2-7
clone size: .
CDR3 protein: CASSHMGSGHYEQYF
CDR3 DNA: TGCGCCAGCAGCCACATGGGGTCAGGGCACTACGAGCAGTACTTC

D gene: .
V gene: TRBV19
J gene: TRBJ1-2
clone size: .
CDR3 protein: CASSIQGGGYTF
CDR3 DNA: TGTGCCAGTAGTATACAGGGCGGCGGCTACACCTTC

D gene: .
V gene: TRBV6-5
J gene: TRBJ1-1
clone size: once
CDR3 protein: CASSYDRTNTEAFF
CDR3 DNA: TGTGCCAGCAGTTACGACAGGACGAACACTGAAGCTTTCTTT

D gene: .
V gene: TRBV28
J gene: TRBJ1-2
clone size: .
CDR3 protein: CASDAGGQYGYTF
CDR3 DNA: TGTGCCAGCGACGCAGGTGGTCAGTATGGCTACACCTTC

D gene: .
V gene: TRBV5-1
J gene: TRBJ2-3
clone size: .
CDR3 protein: CASSLVGGSTDTQYF
CDR3 DNA: TGCGCCAGCAGCTTGGTCGGGGGTTCCACAGATACGCAGTATTTT

D gene: .
V gene: TRBV28
J gene: TRBJ2-7
clone size: .
CDR3 protein: CASSLVEGLSYEQYF
CDR3 DNA: TGTGCCAGCAGTTTAGTAGAGGGATTGAGTTACGAGCAGTACTTC

D gene: TRBD1
V gene: TRBV6-5
J gene: TRBJ2-7
clone size: .
CDR3 protein: CASSRQGREQYF
CDR3 DNA: TGTGCCAGCAGTCGACAGGGGAGGGAGCAGTACTTC

D gene: .
V gene: TRBV12-5
J gene: TRBJ1-1
clone size: .
CDR3 protein: CASGLSRSREAFF
CDR3 DNA: TGTGCTAGTGGTTTGTCTCGATCCAGGGAAGCTTTCTTT

D gene: .
V gene: TRBV18
J gene: TRBJ1-2
clone size: once
CDR3 protein: CASSQGGQASSYTF
CDR3 DNA: TGTGCCAGCTCACAGGGGGGGCAGGCCTCGAGCTACACCTTC

D gene: TRBD1
V gene: TRBV27
J gene: TRBJ1-1
clone size: .
CDR3 protein: CASSSGQGTTEAFF
CDR3 DNA: TGTGCCAGCAGCTCCGGACAGGGGACCACTGAAGCTTTCTTT

D gene: .
V gene: TRBV6-5
J gene: TRBJ1-2
clone size: once
CDR3 protein: CASIPGRGYGYTF
CDR3 DNA: TGTGCCAGCATCCCAGGGAGGGGCTATGGCTACACCTTC

D gene: .
V gene: TRBV9
J gene: TRBJ1-1
clone size: .
CDR3 protein: CASSSQGHLNTEAFF
CDR3 DNA: TGTGCCAGCAGCTCCCAGGGACACTTGAACACTGAAGCTTTCTTT

D gene: .
V gene: TRBV6-5
J gene: TRBJ1-5
clone size: .
CDR3 protein: CASGGAGNNQPQHF
CDR3 DNA: TGTGCCAGCGGAGGGGCCGGGAACAATCAGCCCCAGCATTTT

D gene: .
V gene: TRBV4-1
J gene: TRBJ1-2
clone size: .
CDR3 protein: CASSRGGGELYGYTF
CDR3 DNA: TGCGCCAGCAGCCGAGGAGGGGGGGAGCTCTATGGCTACACCTTC

D gene: .
V gene: TRBV18
J gene: TRBJ2-7
clone size: .
CDR3 protein: CASSPQRQSSSYEQYF
CDR3 DNA: TGTGCCAGCTCACCACAGAGACAGTCAAGCTCCTACGAGCAGTACTTC

D gene: .
V gene: TRBV6-5
J gene: TRBJ1-2
clone size: .
CDR3 protein: CASSYPSRQVNRGYTF
CDR3 DNA: TGTGCCAGCAGTTACCCCTCCCGACAGGTAAATCGGGGCTACACCTTC

D gene: .
V gene: TRBV5-4
J gene: TRBJ2-3
clone size: .
CDR3 protein: CASSLAPGVDTQYF
CDR3 DNA: TGTGCCAGCAGCTTGGCTCCAGGGGTGGATACGCAGTATTTT

D gene: TRBD1
V gene: TRBV7-6
J gene: TRBJ2-7
clone size: .
CDR3 protein: CASSGGTGSSYEQYF
CDR3 DNA: TGTGCCAGCAGCGGGGGGACAGGTTCTTCCTACGAGCAGTACTTC

D gene: .
V gene: TRBV6-6
J gene: TRBJ1-3
clone size: .
CDR3 protein: CASSYSTGSGNTIYF
CDR3 DNA: TGTGCCAGCAGTTACTCAACGGGTTCTGGAAACACCATATATTTT

D gene: TRBD2
V gene: TRBV5-4
J gene: TRBJ2-3
clone size: .
CDR3 protein: CASSPLAGGATDTQYF
CDR3 DNA: TGTGCCAGCAGCCCGCTAGCGGGGGGTGCCACAGATACGCAGTATTTT

D gene: TRBD1
V gene: TRBV11-2
J gene: TRBJ2-3
clone size: .
CDR3 protein: CASSSWTGSTDTQYF
CDR3 DNA: TGTGCCAGCAGCTCCTGGACAGGGAGCACAGATACGCAGTATTTT

D gene: TRBD1
V gene: TRBV24-1
J gene: TRBJ2-2
clone size: .
CDR3 protein: CATSEGDRDTGELFF
CDR3 DNA: TGTGCCACCAGTGAGGGGGACAGGGACACCGGGGAGCTGTTTTTT

D gene: .
V gene: TRBV19
J gene: TRBJ1-2
clone size: .
CDR3 protein: CASSMTGLNYGYTF
CDR3 DNA: TGTGCCAGTAGTATGACAGGCCTGAACTATGGCTACACCTTC

D gene: .
V gene: TRBV29-1
J gene: TRBJ1-1
clone size: .
CDR3 protein: CSVDSMNTEAFF
CDR3 DNA: TGCAGCGTTGACAGTATGAACACTGAAGCTTTCTTT

D gene: TRBD1
V gene: TRBV9
J gene: TRBJ1-4
clone size: .
CDR3 protein: CASSGMTGNNEKLFF
CDR3 DNA: TGTGCCAGCAGCGGGATGACAGGGAATAATGAAAAACTGTTTTTT

D gene: TRBD2
V gene: TRBV4-3
J gene: TRBJ2-5
clone size: .
CDR3 protein: CASSLGLEQRAQYF
CDR3 DNA: TGCGCCAGCAGCCTGGGACTAGAGCAAAGGGCCCAGTACTTC

D gene: .
V gene: TRBV19
J gene: TRBJ1-3
clone size: .
CDR3 protein: CASSIPRGVGNTIYF
CDR3 DNA: TGTGCCAGTAGTATCCCACGGGGGGTTGGAAACACCATATATTTT

D gene: .
V gene: TRBV9
J gene: TRBJ2-3
clone size: .
CDR3 protein: CASSLSGSTDTQYF
CDR3 DNA: TGTGCCAGCAGCCTTAGCGGAAGCACAGATACGCAGTATTTT

D gene: .
V gene: TRBV19
J gene: TRBJ2-5
clone size: .
CDR3 protein: CASSGEYLEETQYF
CDR3 DNA: TGTGCCAGTAGCGGGGAATACTTAGAGGAGACCCAGTACTTC

D gene: .
V gene: TRBV5-4
J gene: TRBJ2-2
clone size: .
CDR3 protein: CASSSRQGGSGELFF
CDR3 DNA: TGTGCCAGCAGCTCACGTCAGGGGGGATCAGGGGAGCTGTTTTTT

D gene: .
V gene: TRBV5-4
J gene: TRBJ2-5
clone size: .
CDR3 protein: CASSLKGGETQYF
CDR3 DNA: TGTGCCAGCAGCTTGAAGGGAGGAGAGACCCAGTACTTC

D gene: .
V gene: TRBV5-4
J gene: TRBJ1-5
clone size: few
CDR3 protein: CASSAGLGDQPQHF
CDR3 DNA: TGTGCCAGCAGCGCGGGCCTCGGAGATCAGCCCCAGCATTTT

D gene: .
V gene: TRBV5-1
J gene: TRBJ2-3
clone size: .
CDR3 protein: CASSLEQVTDTQYF
CDR3 DNA: TGCGCCAGCAGCTTGGAGCAGGTCACAGATACGCAGTATTTT

D gene: TRBD1
V gene: TRBV11-2
J gene: TRBJ2-3
clone size: few
CDR3 protein: CASSSPTGVSTDTQYF
CDR3 DNA: TGTGCCAGCAGCTCCCCGACAGGGGTGAGCACAGATACGCAGTATTTT

D gene: .
V gene: TRBV6-5
J gene: TRBJ1-2
clone size: few
CDR3 protein: CASRTVYYGYTF
CDR3 DNA: TGTGCCAGCCGGACAGTATACTATGGCTACACCTTC

D gene: .
V gene: TRBV24-1
J gene: TRBJ2-3
clone size: .
CDR3 protein: CATSDLRGDTQYF
CDR3 DNA: TGTGCCACCAGTGACCTCAGGGGCGATACGCAGTATTTT